There are a few counts of the clone carrying this TCR beta chain. Its antigen remains unidentified. One end of the junction does not line up with germline, which may come from a read error. The sample belongs to a study of CD8+CD57+ T cells in acquired aplastic anemia. Whole-study context: On average, sorted CD4+ and CD8+ cells gave roughly 3 ug of DNA.

This CDR3 has 13 amino acids. Per germline, CDR1 SEHNR and CDR2 FQNEAQ (reference sequence). CD8+CD57+ cell expansion, shown by flow cytometry, had occurred in the patients selected for sequencing. Receipt of therapy had not occurred in any patient by the time of blood sampling. The use of genomic DNA as template underpinned the TCR beta VDJ and CDR3 profiling. MiXCR was run by TCRdb on the reads, yielding one entry per CDR3 protein. The table records around 190,000 distinct CDR3 sequences, 45% to 60% of them present only once. Whole-study findings and limits: Found in both controls and patients were almost 30 CD8+ CDR3 sequences.

The specimen was sorted CD4+, CD8+, or CD8+CD57+ T cells (not recorded which) from PBMCs. The TCR originated in a human donor with aplastic anemia. This rearrangement joins TRBV7-9 to TRBJ1-3, with unresolved D. CDR3 nucleotides: TGTGCCAGCAGTTTAGGGCGTGGAAACACCATATATTTT. Its translation: CASSLGRGNTIYF.